The TCR beta chain described here comes from a study of T cell changes during pregnancy in multiple sclerosis. Some clones are missing from TCRdb's copy, which holds only in-frame ones; the method was immunoSEQ multiplex PCR. The table shows fewer than 85,000 clones, with 90% to 95% occurring only once. From germline, CDR1 is SGHDT and CDR2 YYEEEE. This CDR3 spans 17 amino acids. Trimming removed 1 base at V and 4 bases at J, with 19 bases between. This clonotype was obtained from a female donor in good health, enrolled as a control in a pregnancy study. The chain uses TRBV5-6 and TRBJ2-3, with D uncertain. This specimen was peripheral blood, taken in the first trimester of pregnancy. The CDR3 region is CASSLIIQLVPPDTQYF. As DNA, the CDR3 is TGTGCCAGCAGCTTGATAATACAGCTCGTTCCACCAGATACGCAGTATTTT.